This T cell receptor (beta chain) was observed in a study of CD8 T cells in ankylosing spondylitis. Ten or more counts support this clonotype. Its cognate antigen is unknown. Findings and caveats of the study: CD8+ cells made up the disease-linked clones, which were relatively rare in peripheral blood. In ankylosing spondylitis patients, matched synovial fluid reportedly showed significant enrichment of disease-linked clones. For ankylosing spondylitis blood, a TCR beta motif of seven to nine highly homologous variants appeared characteristic.

CDR3 size: 14 residues. Trimming took 1 base from V and 8 from J; bases not matched to a gene: 4. Germline CDR1 and CDR2: LGHNA and YNFKEQ. Each CDR3 protein gets one entry after TCRdb re-called the 5' RACE reads with MiXCR. The sample gives fewer than 450,000 distinct CDR3 sequences, more than 15% of which show up once; just over 1% is in the top ten. The sequence was obtained from a male donor with ankylosing spondylitis. The sequenced material came from blood, either unsorted or a sorted T cell fraction (not recorded which). The J gene is TRBJ2-2, the V gene TRBV4-2, with 7 positions matching TRBD2. This chain's CDR3 is CASSQGDYQGELFF. The CDR3 nucleotides are TGTGCCAGCAGCCAAGGGGACTACCAGGGGGAGCTGTTTTTT.